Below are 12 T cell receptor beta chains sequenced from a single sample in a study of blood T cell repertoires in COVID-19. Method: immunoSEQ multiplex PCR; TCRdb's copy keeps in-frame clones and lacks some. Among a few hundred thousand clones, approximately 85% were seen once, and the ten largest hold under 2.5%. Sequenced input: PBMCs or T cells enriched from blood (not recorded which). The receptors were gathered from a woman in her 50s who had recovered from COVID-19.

Here the CDR3 reads CASSTRLAGSYEQYF. The DNA of the CDR3 is TGTGCCAGTAGTACCCGACTAGCGGGCTCCTACGAGCAGTACTTC. This chain links TRBV19 with TRBJ2-7, with 10 bases aligning to TRBD2. Germline-derived CDR1 and CDR2 are LNHDA and SQIVND (reference sequence). The J segment lost 0 bases and the V segment lost 4 bases, leaving 3 bases of the junction unmatched. This CDR3 has 15 residues.

In DNA, the CDR3 is TGTGCCAGTAGTATAGGGGACAGGGGCAATCAGCCCCAGCATTTT. It codes for CASSIGDRGNQPQHF. The rearrangement uses TRBV19 and TRBJ1-5; the match to TRBD1 covers 9 bases. Germline V gene sequence: CDR1 LNHDA, CDR2 SQIVND (reference sequence). The J segment lost 2 bases and the V segment lost 1 base, leaving 0 bases of the junction unmatched. The CDR3 spans 15 residues. The whole variable domain, filled in from reference TRBV19 and TRBJ1-5, reads DGGITQSPKYLFRKEGQNVTLSCEQNLNHDAMYWYRQDPGQGLRLIYYSQIVNDFQKGDIAEGYSVSREKKESFPLTVTSAQKNPTAFYLCASSIGDRGNQPQHFGDGTRLSIL.

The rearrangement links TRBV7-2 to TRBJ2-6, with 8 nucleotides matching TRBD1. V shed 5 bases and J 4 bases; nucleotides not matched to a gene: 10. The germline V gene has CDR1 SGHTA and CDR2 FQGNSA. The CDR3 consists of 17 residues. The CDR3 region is CASSTGTGSLGANVLTF. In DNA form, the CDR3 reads TGTGCCAGCAGCACCGGGACAGGTTCCTTGGGGGCCAACGTCCTGACTTTC.

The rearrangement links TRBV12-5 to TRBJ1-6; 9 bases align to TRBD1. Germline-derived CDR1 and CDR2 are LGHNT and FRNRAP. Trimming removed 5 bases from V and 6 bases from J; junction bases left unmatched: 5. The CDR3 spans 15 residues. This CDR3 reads CASGPPTGGNSPLHF. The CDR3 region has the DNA TGTGCTAGTGGTCCGCCGACAGGGGGTAATTCACCCCTCCACTTT.

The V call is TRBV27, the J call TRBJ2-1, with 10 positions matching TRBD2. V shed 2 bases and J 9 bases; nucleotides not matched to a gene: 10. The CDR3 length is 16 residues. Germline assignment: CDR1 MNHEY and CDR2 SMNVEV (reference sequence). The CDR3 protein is CASSLKGSGRGVEQFF. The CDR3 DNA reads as TGTGCCAGCAGTTTAAAGGGCAGCGGGAGGGGGGTTGAGCAGTTCTTC.

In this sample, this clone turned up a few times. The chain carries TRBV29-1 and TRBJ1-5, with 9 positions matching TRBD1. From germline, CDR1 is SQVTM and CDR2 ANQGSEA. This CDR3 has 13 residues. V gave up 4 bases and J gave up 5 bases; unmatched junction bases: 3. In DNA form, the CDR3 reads TGCAGCGTTGCGGGACAGGGAGATCAGCCCCAGCATTTT. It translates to CSVAGQGDQPQHF.

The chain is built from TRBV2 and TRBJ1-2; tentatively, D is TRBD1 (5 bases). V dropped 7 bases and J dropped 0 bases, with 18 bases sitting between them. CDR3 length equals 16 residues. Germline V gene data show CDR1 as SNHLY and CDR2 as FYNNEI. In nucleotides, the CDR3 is TGTGCCAGCAAGGGGCTTGATTCCCTTTCTAACTATGGCTACACCTTC. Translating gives CASKGLDSLSNYGYTF.

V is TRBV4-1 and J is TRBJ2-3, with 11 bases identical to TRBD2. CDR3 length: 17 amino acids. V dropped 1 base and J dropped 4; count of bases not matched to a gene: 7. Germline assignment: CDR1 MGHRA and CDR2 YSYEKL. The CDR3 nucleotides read TGCGCCAGCAGCCAAGGACTAGCGGGACGGGCTGCAGATACGCAGTATTTT. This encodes CASSQGLAGRAADTQYF.

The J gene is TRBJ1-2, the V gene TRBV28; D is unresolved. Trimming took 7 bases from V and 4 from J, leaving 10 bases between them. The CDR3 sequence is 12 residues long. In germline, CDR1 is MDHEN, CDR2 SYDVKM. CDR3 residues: CASNDITYGYTF. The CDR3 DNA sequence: TGTGCCAGCAACGACATAACCTATGGCTACACCTTC.

The CDR3 loop is CASRLWGGTANTGELFF. CDR3 in DNA: TGTGCCAGTAGACTTTGGGGTGGGACAGCCAACACCGGGGAGCTGTTTTTT. The chain is built from TRBV19 and TRBJ2-2; 7 nucleotides match TRBD1. CDR3 length: 17 residues. The V gene's germline CDR1 is LNHDA and CDR2 SQIVND (reference sequence). V lost 6 bases and J lost 2; bases outside the gene matches: 12.

The CDR3 sequence: CAWTLERDTLNTGELFF. CDR3 nucleotide sequence: TGTGCCTGGACCCTCGAAAGGGACACACTGAACACCGGGGAGCTGTTTTTT. V gene TRBV30 combines with J gene TRBJ2-2; weak D call: TRBD1 (6 bases). This CDR3 spans 17 amino acids. Germline V gene data show CDR1 as GTSNPN and CDR2 as SVGIG (reference sequence). With 4 bases removed from V and 1 base from J, the gap between germline ends came to 19 bases.

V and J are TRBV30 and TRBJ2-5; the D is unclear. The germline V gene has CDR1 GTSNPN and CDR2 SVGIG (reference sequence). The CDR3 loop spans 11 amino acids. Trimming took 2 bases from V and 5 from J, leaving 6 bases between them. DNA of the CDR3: TGTGCCTGGAGTCCACAGGAGACCCAGTACTTC. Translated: CAWSPQETQYF. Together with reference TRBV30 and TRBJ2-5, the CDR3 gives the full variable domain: SQTIHQWPATLVQPVGSPLSLECTVEGTSNPNLYWYRQAAGRGLQLLFYSVGIGQISSEVPQNLSASRPQDRQFILSSKKLLLSDSGFYLCAWSPQETQYFGPGTRLLVL.